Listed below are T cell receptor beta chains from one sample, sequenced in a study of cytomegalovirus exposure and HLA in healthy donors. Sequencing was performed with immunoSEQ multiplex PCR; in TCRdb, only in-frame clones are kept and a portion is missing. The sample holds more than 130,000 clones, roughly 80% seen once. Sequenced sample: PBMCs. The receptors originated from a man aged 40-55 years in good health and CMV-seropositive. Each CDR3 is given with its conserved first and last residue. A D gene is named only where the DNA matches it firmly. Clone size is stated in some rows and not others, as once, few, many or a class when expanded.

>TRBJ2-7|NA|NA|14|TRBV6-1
CASSSRGYGYEQYF
TGTGCCAGCAGTTCCCGGGGATACGGCTACGAGCAGTACTTC
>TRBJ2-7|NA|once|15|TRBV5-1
CASSPGATASYEQYF
TGCGCCAGCAGCCCAGGCGCGACGGCCTCCTACGAGCAGTACTTC
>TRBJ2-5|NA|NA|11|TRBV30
CAWSVDWTQYF
TGTGCCTGGAGCGTTGACTGGACCCAGTACTTC
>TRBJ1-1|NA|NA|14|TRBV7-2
CASIEGFPGSEAFF
TGTGCCAGCATAGAGGGTTTTCCGGGATCTGAAGCTTTCTTT
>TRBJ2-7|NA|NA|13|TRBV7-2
CASRRGSSYEQYF
TGTGCCAGCAGGCGCGGTAGCTCCTACGAGCAGTACTTC
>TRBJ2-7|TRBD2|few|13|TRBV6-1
CASQRERGDEQYF
TGTGCCAGCCAGCGGGAGCGGGGGGACGAGCAGTACTTC
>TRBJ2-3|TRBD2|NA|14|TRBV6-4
CASSASGSTDTQYF
TGTGCCAGCAGTGCTAGCGGGAGCACAGATACGCAGTATTTT
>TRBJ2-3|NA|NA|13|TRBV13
CASSSSLAGPLYF
TGTGCCAGCAGCTCCTCCCTCGCGGGGCCTCTTTATTTT
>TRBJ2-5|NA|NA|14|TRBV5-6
CASRTRGNQETQYF
TGTGCCAGCAGGACGCGGGGAAACCAAGAGACCCAGTACTTC
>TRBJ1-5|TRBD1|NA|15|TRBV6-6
CASNRGQGSDQPQHF
TGTGCCAGCAATCGCGGACAGGGCAGCGATCAGCCCCAGCATTTT
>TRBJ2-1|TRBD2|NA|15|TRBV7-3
CASSSRLAGYNEQFF
TGTGCCAGCAGTTCCCGACTAGCGGGATACAATGAGCAGTTCTTC